Following are 15 T cell receptor beta chains from one sample sequenced in a study of post-analysis software for immune sequencing data (dated by TCRdb to the mid-2010s). The library came from PCR. Sequencing relied on an Illumina HiSeq 2500. To reduce PCR and sequencing biases, unique molecular identifiers were incorporated into the TCR beta cDNA libraries. The public reads were reprocessed in TCRdb via fastp at Q25 and MiXCR, keeping in-frame beta chains. Rows with one shared CDR3 protein collapse into an entry with the most common genes and DNA. In all, the sample holds 150,000 or so distinct CDR3 sequences, and 30% to 45% of those were seen once. 25% to 30% of the sample is in the top ten clones. The time point label corresponds to: second blood draw from one MS patient after hematopoietic stem cell transplantation. Sequenced material: blood, taken after autologous hematopoietic stem cell transplantation. The source is a girl aged 5-17 years with multiple sclerosis. Donor details come from another sample of the same person, matched by shared clones.

V and J are TRBV20-1 and TRBJ1-1; unclear D gene. With 0 bases removed from V and 4 bases from J, the gap between germline ends came to 15 bases. The CDR3 loop spans 15 amino acids. The germline V gene has CDR1 DFQATT and CDR2 SNEGSKA (reference sequence). Here the CDR3 reads CSAREPGPEGTEAFF. CDR3 nucleotides: TGCAGTGCTAGAGAGCCGGGCCCTGAGGGCACTGAAGCTTTCTTT.

The V gene is TRBV29-1, the J gene TRBJ1-2, with D tentatively TRBD1 (5 bases). The germline V gene has CDR1 SQVTM and CDR2 ANQGSEA. The CDR3 runs 16 residues. The V end lost 0 bases, the J end lost 1 base, and 15 bases lay between the germline ends. In nucleotides, the CDR3 is TGCAGCGTTGAAGATCTGGGGGGTCCCCTTAACTATGGCTACACCTTC. This translates into CSVEDLGGPLNYGYTF.

Only a few counts were recorded for this clonotype. This rearrangement joins TRBV20-1 to TRBJ2-1; D ambiguous. This CDR3 is 9 amino acids long. Germline-derived CDR1 and CDR2 are DFQATT and SNEGSKA (reference sequence). Deletions cut 3 bases from V and 12 bases from J, with 6 bases between. CDR3 nucleotide sequence: TGCAGTGCTAGGGAAGGGCAGTTCTTC. Protein sequence: CSAREGQFF.

With regard to this clonotype: At one boundary the junction diverges from the germline segment, which might be a read error. J is TRBJ2-1 and V is TRBV12-3 or TRBV12-4, with a weak D call TRBD2 (6 bases). The CDR3 length is 14 residues. DNA of the CDR3: TGTGCCGGCAGTTTAGCGGAACTCTACAATGAGCAGTTCTTC. It encodes CAGSLAELYNEQFF.

The V and J genes are TRBV9 and TRBJ1-5; D is unclear. V gave up 0 bases and J gave up 3 bases, with 7 bases separating them. Germline lookup yields CDR1 SGDLS and CDR2 YYNGEE. CDR3 length: 14 amino acids. The CDR3 here is CASSVGGNNQPQHF. The CDR3 DNA sequence: TGTGCCAGCAGCGTAGGTGGCAACAATCAGCCCCAGCATTTT.

This clonotype has only one observation. It may be a read error: a sequence one base away is much more abundant. This chain links TRBV28 with TRBJ2-4, with D maybe TRBD2 (6 bases). Trimming took 5 bases from V and 2 from J, leaving 19 bases between them. The CDR3 consists of 17 residues. Germline loops: CDR1 MDHEN, CDR2 SYDVKM. In nucleotides, the CDR3 is TGTGCCAGCAGTCCCAACCGGGGGAGGCTGACCAAAAACATTCAGTACTTC. Encoded protein: CASSPNRGRLTKNIQYF.

This clonotype was observed at least ten times. The V and J genes are TRBV5-1 and TRBJ2-1, with D unresolved. Germline V gene lookup returns CDR1 SGHRS and CDR2 YFSETQ. The CDR3 consists of 14 residues. Trimming pared 0 bases from V and 6 bases from J, leaving 10 bases between. This CDR3 is CASSLDMGTNEQFF. The CDR3 region has the DNA TGCGCCAGCAGCTTGGATATGGGAACCAATGAGCAGTTCTTC.

A few counts support this clonotype. The chain uses TRBV12-3 or TRBV12-4 and TRBJ2-5, with TRBD1 as a possible D gene (5 bases). The V and J ends lost 5 bases and 4 bases respectively, with 17 bases between them. The length of the CDR3 is 15 residues. The CDR3 loop reads CASSPFGRVGETQYF. In nucleotides, the CDR3 is TGTGCCAGCAGTCCGTTCGGCAGGGTTGGAGAGACCCAGTACTTC.

The gene calls are TRBV14 and TRBJ2-4, with D possibly TRBD2 on 6 matching bases. The closer fit of TRBJ2-7 to the DNA end suggests the J call may be wrong. This CDR3 has 14 residues. Germline V gene sequence: CDR1 SGHDN, CDR2 FVKESK. CDR3 amino acids: CASSPRDWGYEQYF. CDR3 bases: TGTGCCAGCAGCCCCCGGGACTGGGGCTACGAGCAGTACTTC.

This clonotype was recorded only once. The chain employs TRBV14 and TRBJ2-4; TRBD2 agrees at 10 bases. V trimming: 3 bases; J trimming: 6 bases; junction bases outside the gene matches: 8. The length of the CDR3 is 16 residues. Germline V gene sequence: CDR1 SGHDN, CDR2 FVKESK. The CDR3 region is CASSQFKREGPNIQYF. DNA for the CDR3: TGTGCCAGCAGCCAGTTCAAGCGGGAGGGCCCAAACATTCAGTACTTC. The full variable domain, rest sourced from reference TRBV14 and TRBJ2-4, is EAGVTQFPSHSVIEKGQTVTLRCDPISGHDNLYWYRRVMGKEIKFLLHFVKESKQDESGMPNNRFLAERTGGTYSTLKVQPAELEDSGVYFCASSQFKREGPNIQYFGAGTRLSVL.

The J gene is TRBJ2-5, the V gene TRBV7-2, with TRBD1 identical over 8 bases. J lost 1 base, V lost 2 bases, and 12 bases had no gene match. Germline V lookup: CDR1 SGHTA, CDR2 FQGNSA. This CDR3 region has 18 residues. CDR3 in DNA: TGTGCCAGCAGCTTATCATGGACAGGGAGAGTAGGCCAAGAGACCCAGTACTTC. Protein: CASSLSWTGRVGQETQYF.

A few counts support this clonotype. The chain joins TRBV12-3 or TRBV12-4 to TRBJ1-6; D may be TRBD1 (6 bases). The CDR3 is made up of 16 amino acids. Deletions cut 5 bases from V and 0 bases from J, with 11 bases between. The CDR3 sequence: CASSLTGSSYNSPLHF. In DNA form, the CDR3 reads TGTGCCAGCAGTCTTACAGGGAGCTCCTATAATTCACCCCTCCACTTT.

The chain has TRBV7-3 and TRBJ2-5; TRBD1 matches 10 bases. The CDR3 is 14 amino acids. V lost 5 bases to trimming and J lost 3 bases; unmatched junction nucleotides: 3. From germline, CDR1 is SGHTA and CDR2 FQGTGA. CDR3 DNA: TGTGCCAGCAGCCTGACAGGGGGCGAAGAGACCCAGTACTTC. The encoded protein is CASSLTGGEETQYF.

The CDR3 bases are TGCGCCAGCAGCCAAGATAGGGCGGCCAACACTGAAGCTTTCTTT. Translating gives CASSQDRAANTEAFF. The chain combines TRBV4-1 with TRBJ1-1, with D unclear. The CDR3 totals 15 residues. The germline V gene encodes CDR1 MGHRA and CDR2 YSYEKL. V lost 0 bases to trimming and J lost 2 bases, with 10 bases between them.

V gene TRBV30 combines with J gene TRBJ2-5; either TRBD1 or TRBD2 may fit D (5 bases each). From germline, CDR1 is GTSNPN and CDR2 SVGIG (reference sequence). The CDR3 length is 15 residues. V gave up 2 bases and J gave up 2 bases, with 15 bases separating them. The CDR3: CAWSPGSFGQETQYF. CDR3 coding DNA: TGTGCCTGGAGTCCAGGGAGTTTCGGGCAAGAGACCCAGTACTTC.